The 24 T cell receptor beta chains below were found in one sample sequenced in a study of T cells in Graves' hyperthyroidism and ophthalmopathy. The investigators amplified TCR beta CDR3 regions from RNA transcripts. The study used the HTBI primer set for a first-round RT-PCR of the TCR CDR3. TCRdb re-called the multiplex PCR reads through MiXCR, storing one row per CDR3 protein. The sample has hundreds of thousands of distinct CDR3 sequences, 14% seen once; the top ten hold roughly 10%. Sequencing was done on a sample of blood. All receptors come from a woman between 18 and 30 years old with Graves' hyperthyroidism.

This clonotype was picked up many times. The chain recombines TRBV7-9 with TRBJ1-6, with 7 bases that match TRBD1. Germline CDR1 and CDR2: SEHNR and FQNEAQ (reference sequence). V dropped 4 bases and J dropped 11; count of bases not matched to a gene: 8. CDR3 size: 14 residues. CDR3 protein: CASSYQGGAAPLHF. CDR3 DNA: TGTGCCAGCAGCTACCAGGGGGGCGCGGCACCCCTCCACTTT. The whole variable domain, filled in from reference TRBV7-9 and TRBJ1-6, reads DTGVSQNPRHKITKRGQNVTFRCDPISEHNRLYWYRQTLGQGPEFLTYFQNEAQLEKSRLLSDRFSAERPKGSFSTLEIQRTEQGDSAMYLCASSYQGGAAPLHFGNGTRLTVT.

This clonotype was seen at least ten times. CDR3 amino acids: CASSVTSSGDTQYF. The CDR3 region has the DNA TGTGCCAGCAGCGTAACGAGTAGCGGAGATACGCAGTATTTT. V gene TRBV9 combines with J gene TRBJ2-3, with D maybe TRBD2 (6 bases). V was pared by 1 base and J by 5 bases, with 11 bases between. Per the germline V gene, CDR1 is SGDLS and CDR2 is YYNGEE. The CDR3 loop spans 14 amino acids. Drawing the rest from reference TRBV9 and TRBJ2-3, the complete variable domain is DSGVTQTPKHLITATGQRVTLRCSPRSGDLSVYWYQQSLDQGLQFLIQYYNGEERAKGNILERFSAQQFPDLHSELNLSSLELGDSALYFCASSVTSSGDTQYFGPGTRLTVL.

This clonotype was counted between two and nine times. The chain employs TRBV6-5 and TRBJ2-7, with D unclear. Per the germline V gene, CDR1 is MNHEY and CDR2 is SVGAGI. This CDR3 is built from 15 residues. V was pared by 0 bases and J by 9 bases, with 18 bases between. In DNA form, the CDR3 reads TGTGCCAGCAGTTACTCGAGTCCTCGAGAGCTAGGGCAGTACTTC. Protein product: CASSYSSPRELGQYF.

In its sample, this clonotype was seen many times. V usage is TRBV6-5 and J usage is TRBJ2-2, with TRBD1 matching 7 bases. This CDR3 contains 15 residues. Losses at the gene ends were 0 bases for V and 7 bases for J; bases not matched to a gene: 5. Germline V lookup: CDR1 MNHEY, CDR2 SVGAGI. CDR3 DNA sequence: TGTGCCAGCAGTTACTCGACAGGGTCCGGCGGGGAGCTGTTTTTT. This sequence encodes CASSYSTGSGGELFF.

The chain couples TRBV29-1 to TRBJ2-5; 7 bases are shared with TRBD2. Germline trimming cut 4 bases from V and 9 bases from J; bases unmatched to any gene: 14. The CDR3 covers 14 residues. Germline CDR1 and CDR2: SQVTM and ANQGSEA. For the CDR3, the DNA is TGCAGCGTTGGGCCGGCTCTAGCGGTCCGGGCCCAGTACTTC. As protein: CSVGPALAVRAQYF. Supplemented by reference TRBV29-1 and TRBJ2-5, the full variable domain reads SAVISQKPSRDICQRGTSLTIQCQVDSQVTMMFWYRQQPGQSLTLIATANQGSEATYESGFVIDKFPISRPNLTFSTLTVSNMSPEDSSIYLCSVGPALAVRAQYFGPGTRLLVL.

The table lists this clonotype with a few counts. The chain has TRBV4-1 and TRBJ2-3; D call uncertain. The ends were cut back, 4 bases at V and 6 bases at J, with 11 bases in the middle. The CDR3 loop spans 13 amino acids. CDR1 and CDR2 from the germline V gene are MGHRA and YSYEKL. Here the CDR3 reads CASSPFLWDTQYF. The CDR3 bases are TGCGCCAGCAGCCCATTTTTGTGGGATACGCAGTATTTT.

With respect to this clonotype: A read error may explain this, as a much larger clone is one base away. J is TRBJ2-7 and V is TRBV20-1, with TRBD2 matching 12 bases. Judging by the DNA end, TRBJ2-1 fits better; the J call may be wrong. Germline V gene data show CDR1 as DFQATT and CDR2 as SNEGSKA (reference sequence). The CDR3 covers 18 residues. The CDR3 is CSAQPGLAGLLNSYEQFF. In DNA form, the CDR3 reads TGCAGTGCACAGCCGGGACTAGCGGGTCTACTGAACTCCTACGAGCAGTTCTTC.

This rearrangement joins TRBV7-2 to TRBJ2-7; D is possibly TRBD1 (6 bases). This CDR3 contains 17 residues. The V and J ends lost 4 bases and 2 bases respectively, with 21 bases between them. Germline values: CDR1 SGHTA, CDR2 FQGNSA. The CDR3 loop is CASSSNTQGMRTYEQYF. As DNA, the CDR3 is TGTGCCAGCAGCTCAAACACCCAGGGGATGAGAACCTACGAGCAGTACTTC.

Many counts were recorded for this clonotype. J is TRBJ1-1 and V is TRBV30; perhaps TRBD1 as D (6 bases). This CDR3 has 11 residues. Germline CDR1 and CDR2: GTSNPN and SVGIG (reference sequence). The DNA for the CDR3 is TGTGCTGTACGGACAGTCACTGAAGCTTTCTTT. Translation: CAVRTVTEAFF.

This clonotype was counted only a few times. CDR3 residues: CASSQDPRHGYTF. In nucleotides, the CDR3 is TGCGCCAGCAGCCAAGATCCCAGGCATGGCTACACCTTC. This chain connects TRBV4-3 to TRBJ1-2; no firm D call. The CDR3 runs to 13 residues. V lost 0 bases and J 6 bases, leaving 8 bases between the germline ends. The germline V gene encodes CDR1 LGHNA and CDR2 YSLEER.

This clonotype was seen repeatedly, ten times or more. This sequence joins TRBV20-1 and TRBJ2-7; no reliable D call. This CDR3 is built from 13 residues. Germline CDR1 DFQATT, CDR2 SNEGSKA (reference sequence). Trimming cost V 2 bases and J 0 bases, with 8 bases left between them. The chain's CDR3 is CSARRPISYEQYF. The CDR3 DNA reads as TGCAGTGCTAGACGCCCTATCTCCTACGAGCAGTACTTC.

This clonotype has a count of ten or more. The genes are TRBV9 and TRBJ2-1; 7 bases agree with TRBD1. After removal of 4 bases from V and 6 bases from J, the junction contained 10 bases not matched to a gene. Germline V gene sequence: CDR1 SGDLS, CDR2 YYNGEE. The CDR3 contains 15 residues. The CDR3 DNA is TGTGCCAGCAGCCCCGGGACAGCGACGGCCAATGAGCAGTTCTTC. Protein: CASSPGTATANEQFF.

This clonotype showed up many times. The DNA of the CDR3 is TGTGCCAGCAGCTCAACGGAGAACGAGCAGTACTTC. Amino acid sequence: CASSSTENEQYF. The V gene is TRBV13, the J gene TRBJ2-7; D gene unclear. CDR3 length: 12 amino acids. V lost 4 bases and J 5 bases, leaving 9 bases between the germline ends. Germline CDR1 PRHDT, CDR2 FYEKMQ (reference sequence).

This clonotype was observed at least ten times. The chain combines TRBV28 with TRBJ1-1; TRBD1 aligns across 7 bases. CDR1 is MDHEN and CDR2 is SYDVKM in the germline V gene. V dropped 6 bases and J dropped 10; count of bases not matched to a gene: 5. This CDR3 has 11 residues. CDR3 sequence (DNA): TGTGCCAGCAGACGACAGGGTTTAGCTTTCTTT. This translates into CASRRQGLAFF. Variable domain in full (rest from reference TRBV28 and TRBJ1-1): DVKVTQSSRYLVKRTGEKVFLECVQDMDHENMFWYRQDPGLGLRLIYFSYDVKMKEKGDIPEGYSVSREKKERFSLILESASTNQTSMYLCASRRQGLAFFGQGTRLTVV.

This clonotype has only a few counts. In DNA, the CDR3 is TGTGCCTGGAGTAGGGGGGGCGCGGAGCCCCAGCATTTT. Translated: CAWSRGGAEPQHF. This rearrangement joins TRBV30 to TRBJ1-5; D may be TRBD1 (6 bases). Germline CDR1 and CDR2: GTSNPN and SVGIG (reference sequence). The CDR3 has 13 amino acids. V lost 2 bases, J lost 8 bases, and 13 bases lay in between.

This clonotype came up many times. V and J are TRBV30 and TRBJ2-3, with 13 bases lining up with TRBD2. CDR1 and CDR2 from the germline V gene are GTSNPN and SVGIG (reference sequence). This CDR3 spans 14 amino acids. The ends lost 7 bases at V and 4 bases at J; junction bases unmatched: 5. The CDR3 here is CASRTSGSPDTQYF. In DNA form, the CDR3 reads TGTGCCTCCAGGACTAGCGGGAGTCCAGATACGCAGTATTTT.

This clonotype was found many times. The chain has TRBV11-3 and TRBJ2-5, with TRBD2 matching over 8 bases. The CDR3 runs 19 residues. In germline, CDR1 is SGHNT, CDR2 YENEEA. Germline trimming cut 1 base from V and 1 base from J; bases unmatched to any gene: 14. The CDR3 sequence is CASSLALWGVAGTQETQYF. The CDR3, as DNA: TGTGCCAGCAGCTTAGCCCTGTGGGGGGTAGCGGGGACCCAAGAGACCCAGTACTTC.

This clonotype was detected only a few times. This chain links TRBV6-1 with TRBJ2-1, with D unclear. The germline V and J ends were trimmed by 8 bases and 6 bases, with 11 bases remaining between them. The CDR3 contains 12 residues. In germline, CDR1 is MNHNS, CDR2 SASEGT. DNA of the CDR3: TGTGCCAGCTATACCCTTATCAATGAGCAGTTCTTC. Amino acids: CASYTLINEQFF.

This clonotype has at least ten counts. The chain links TRBV28 to TRBJ1-5; D gene ambiguous. The germline V and J ends were trimmed by 5 bases and 0 bases, with 8 bases remaining between them. This CDR3 comprises 14 residues. Per the germline V gene, CDR1 is MDHEN and CDR2 is SYDVKM. This chain's CDR3 is CASSGDYSNQPQHF. The CDR3, as DNA: TGTGCCAGCAGTGGGGATTATAGCAATCAGCCCCAGCATTTT.

J is TRBJ2-5 and V is TRBV6-1, with a possible D match to TRBD1 (6 bases). V lost 0 bases and J 11 bases, leaving 16 bases between the germline ends. This CDR3 is built from 14 residues. Germline V gene sequence: CDR1 MNHNS, CDR2 SASEGT. CDR3 DNA: TGTGCCAGCAGTGAAGCGCAGGGGCCAAGAGAGCAGTACTTC. The encoded protein is CASSEAQGPREQYF.

This clonotype was counted a few times. The rearrangement joins TRBV14 to TRBJ2-5, with 7 bases identical to TRBD2. There are 16 residues in the CDR3. The junction had 7 bases not matched to a gene; V was cut back by 1 base and J by 2 bases. The germline CDR1 and CDR2 sequences are SGHDN and FVKESK. The CDR3: CASSQGRKRDQETQYF. In DNA form, the CDR3 reads TGTGCCAGCAGCCAAGGGCGGAAGCGGGATCAAGAGACCCAGTACTTC. The full variable domain, rest sourced from reference TRBV14 and TRBJ2-5, is EAGVTQFPSHSVIEKGQTVTLRCDPISGHDNLYWYRRVMGKEIKFLLHFVKESKQDESGMPNNRFLAERTGGTYSTLKVQPAELEDSGVYFCASSQGRKRDQETQYFGPGTRLLVL.

The V call is TRBV12-3 or TRBV12-4, the J call TRBJ2-7; TRBD2 is a possible D gene (6 bases). Trimming removed 7 bases from V and 5 bases from J, with 15 bases in between. There are 13 residues in the CDR3. This chain's CDR3 is CASTEGLVDEQYF. In DNA form, the CDR3 reads TGTGCCAGCACCGAGGGACTTGTCGACGAGCAGTACTTC.

This clonotype appeared many times. The V and J genes are TRBV12-3 or TRBV12-4 and TRBJ1-2; TRBD1 aligns across 7 bases. V was pared by 7 bases and J by 3 bases, with 8 bases of the junction left unmatched. This CDR3 is built from 14 residues. Here the CDR3 reads CASNWGDRDYGYTF. The CDR3 bases are TGTGCCAGCAATTGGGGCGACAGGGACTATGGCTACACCTTC.

In its sample, this clonotype was seen a few times. The chain recombines TRBV20-1 with TRBJ1-5, with a possible D match to TRBD1 (5 bases). This CDR3 contains 12 residues. Germline assignment: CDR1 DFQATT and CDR2 SNEGSKA (reference sequence). V was cut by 1 base and J by 9 bases, with 10 bases left in between. The CDR3 here is CSARVEGRPQHF. CDR3 nucleotide sequence: TGCAGTGCTAGAGTCGAGGGGCGGCCCCAGCATTTT.